One and the same sample provided the 9 T cell receptor beta chains below, sequenced in a study of radiation and T cells in renal cell carcinoma (dated by TCRdb to 2018 to 2021). Library method: the immunoSEQ multiplex PCR assay. TCRdb limited this immuneACCESS table to in-frame rearrangements with V and J called. A share of clones is missing; checked studies link under half to unresolved V genes, and the rest is unexplained. Present in this sample are about 90,000 clones, just under 85% of which were seen just once. The top ten clonotypes cover just under 9.5% of the sample. The sample's time point label, decoded: blood 4 weeks post-SBRT, at nephrectomy. The sample's treatment or condition label, in plain terms: 15 Gy SBRT to primary tumor, nephrectomy 4 weeks later. Source: blood, taken from a patient whose treatment included radiotherapy and nephrectomy. These receptors were collected from a man between 50 and 59 years old with renal cell carcinoma.

This chain connects TRBV5-1 to TRBJ2-6; 7 nucleotides line up with TRBD1. Trimming took 9 bases from V and 0 from J; bases not matched to a gene: 9. From germline, CDR1 is SGHRS and CDR2 YFSETQ. The CDR3 spans 16 residues. The CDR3 spells CATKTGPNSGANVLTF. For the CDR3, the DNA is TGCGCCACCAAGACAGGGCCAAACTCTGGGGCCAACGTCCTGACTTTC.

The rearrangement links TRBV7-9 to TRBJ1-2; weak D call: TRBD1 (5 bases). Germline assignment: CDR1 SEHNR and CDR2 FQNEAQ (reference sequence). V was clipped by 5 bases and J by 4 bases, with 14 bases between them. CDR3 size: 14 residues. The CDR3 sequence: CASSADRGTYGYTF. CDR3 DNA sequence: TGTGCCAGCAGCGCAGATAGGGGCACCTATGGCTACACCTTC.

The chain links TRBV2 to TRBJ2-7, with 9 positions matching TRBD1. The CDR3 is 14 amino acids. CDR1 is SNHLY, CDR2 FYNNEI, per germline. After removal of 6 bases from V and 6 bases from J, the junction contained 9 bases not matched to a gene. The CDR3 protein is CASSPQGQGFEQYF. DNA of the CDR3: TGTGCCAGCAGCCCCCAGGGACAGGGCTTCGAGCAGTACTTC.

The chain carries TRBV2 and TRBJ2-5; D is unresolved. CDR1 SNHLY and CDR2 FYNNEI come from the germline V gene. The V gene lost 6 bases and the J gene lost 2 bases, with 4 bases spanning the gap. The CDR3 sequence is 11 residues long. The CDR3 DNA is TGTGCCAGCAGAGCGCAAGAGACCCAGTACTTC. Translation: CASRAQETQYF.

CDR3 nucleotide sequence: TGTGCCAGCAGGACAGGGGGTTACGATGAGCAGTTCTTC. It encodes CASRTGGYDEQFF. The chain employs TRBV6-1 and TRBJ2-1; 9 nucleotides agree with TRBD1. V gave up 6 bases and J gave up 8 bases; unmatched junction bases: 5. This CDR3 is 13 amino acids long. Germline values: CDR1 MNHNS, CDR2 SASEGT.

The chain carries TRBV4-2 and TRBJ1-3, with D possibly being TRBD1 (5 bases). This CDR3 has 18 residues. The V end was cut by 4 bases, the J end by 0 bases, with 19 bases between. Germline CDR1 LGHNA, CDR2 YNFKEQ. The CDR3 DNA sequence: TGTGCCAGCAGCCGCGTCGCAAGGGACGGGAGCTCTGGAAACACCATATATTTT. It encodes CASSRVARDGSSGNTIYF.

This chain joins TRBV7-9 and TRBJ2-7; D remains ambiguous. CDR3 size: 11 residues. Germline V gene lookup returns CDR1 SEHNR and CDR2 FQNEAQ (reference sequence). V was trimmed by 7 bases and J by 2 bases, leaving 6 bases between them. The CDR3 DNA is TGTGCCAGCACTGCTACCTACGAGCAGTACTTC. Translating it yields CASTATYEQYF.

The rearrangement joins TRBV7-2 to TRBJ1-1; D not resolved. The germline gives CDR1 SGHTA, CDR2 FQGNSA. Trimming took 5 bases from V and 3 from J, leaving 10 bases between them. CDR3 length: 13 amino acids. In DNA, the CDR3 is TGTGCCAGCAGCCAGACGGTTGACACTGAAGCTTTCTTT. It codes for CASSQTVDTEAFF. The full variable domain, rest sourced from reference TRBV7-2 and TRBJ1-1, is GAGVSQSPSNKVTEKGKDVELRCDPISGHTALYWYRQSLGQGLEFLIYFQGNSAPDKSGLPSDRFSAERTGGSVSTLTIQRTQQEDSAVYLCASSQTVDTEAFFGQGTRLTVV.

The chain is built from TRBV9 and TRBJ2-7; 8 bases map to TRBD2. The CDR3 is 15 amino acids. J was trimmed by 3 bases and V by 0 bases; bases with no gene match: 5. In germline, CDR1 is SGDLS, CDR2 YYNGEE. CDR3 sequence reads: CASSVDLAGFYEQYF. The CDR3 region has the DNA TGTGCCAGCAGCGTAGATCTAGCGGGTTTCTACGAGCAGTACTTC.